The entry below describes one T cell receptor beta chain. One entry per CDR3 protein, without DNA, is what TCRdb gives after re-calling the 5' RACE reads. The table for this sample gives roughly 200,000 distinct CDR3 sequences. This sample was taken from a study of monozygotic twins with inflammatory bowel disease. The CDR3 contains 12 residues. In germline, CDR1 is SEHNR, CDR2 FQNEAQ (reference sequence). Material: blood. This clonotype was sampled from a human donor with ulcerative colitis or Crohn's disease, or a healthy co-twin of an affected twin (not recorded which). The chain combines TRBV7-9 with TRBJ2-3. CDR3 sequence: CASSKEFNTQYF.